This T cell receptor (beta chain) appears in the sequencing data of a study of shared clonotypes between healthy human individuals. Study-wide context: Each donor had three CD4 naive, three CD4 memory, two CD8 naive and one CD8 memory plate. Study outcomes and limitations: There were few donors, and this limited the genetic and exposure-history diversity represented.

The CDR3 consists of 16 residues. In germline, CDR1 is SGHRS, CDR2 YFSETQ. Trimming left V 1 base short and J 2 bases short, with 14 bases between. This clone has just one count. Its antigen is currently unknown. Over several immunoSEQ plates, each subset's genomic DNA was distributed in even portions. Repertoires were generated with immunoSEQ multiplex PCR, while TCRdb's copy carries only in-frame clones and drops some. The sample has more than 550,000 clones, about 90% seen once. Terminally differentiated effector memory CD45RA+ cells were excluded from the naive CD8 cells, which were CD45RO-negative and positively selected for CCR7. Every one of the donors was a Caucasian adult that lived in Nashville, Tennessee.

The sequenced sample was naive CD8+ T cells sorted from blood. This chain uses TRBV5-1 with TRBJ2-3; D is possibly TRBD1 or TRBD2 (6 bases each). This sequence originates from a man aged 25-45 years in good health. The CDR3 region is CASSLLAGGYTDTQYF. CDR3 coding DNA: TGCGCCAGCAGCTTGCTGGCCGGGGGCTACACAGATACGCAGTATTTT. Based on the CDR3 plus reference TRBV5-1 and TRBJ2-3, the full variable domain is KAGVTQTPRYLIKTRGQQVTLSCSPISGHRSVSWYQQTPGQGLQFLFEYFSETQRNKGNFPGRFSGRQFSNSRSEMNVSTLELGDSALYLCASSLLAGGYTDTQYFGPGTRLTVL.